This TCR beta chain was observed in a study of beta chain features in type 1 diabetes. For the study at large: The patient and healthy donor groups were comparable for age, gender and cell yields. Whole-study findings and limits: Type 1 diabetes patients had fewer VDJ junction insertions and more deletions.

About this clone itself: Its antigen remains unknown.

Expressed TCRB transcripts were sequenced after all isolated RNA was converted to cDNA. Sequencing was performed with immunoSEQ multiplex PCR; in TCRdb, only in-frame clones are kept and a portion is missing. The table records about 360,000 clones, roughly 12% of them present only once. Per germline, CDR1 MNHEY and CDR2 SVGAGI. CDR3 size: 15 residues. V was pared by 4 bases and J by 7 bases, with 8 bases of the junction left unmatched. V and J are TRBV6-5 and TRBJ2-2, with 8 bases aligning to TRBD2. Sequenced: naive CD4+ T cells from blood. The TCR comes from a man aged 18 to 29 in good health. In DNA form, the CDR3 reads TGTGCCAGCAGTTGGGGTAGCGGGGTGATCGGGGAGCTGTTTTTT. Translation gives CASSWGSGVIGELFF.